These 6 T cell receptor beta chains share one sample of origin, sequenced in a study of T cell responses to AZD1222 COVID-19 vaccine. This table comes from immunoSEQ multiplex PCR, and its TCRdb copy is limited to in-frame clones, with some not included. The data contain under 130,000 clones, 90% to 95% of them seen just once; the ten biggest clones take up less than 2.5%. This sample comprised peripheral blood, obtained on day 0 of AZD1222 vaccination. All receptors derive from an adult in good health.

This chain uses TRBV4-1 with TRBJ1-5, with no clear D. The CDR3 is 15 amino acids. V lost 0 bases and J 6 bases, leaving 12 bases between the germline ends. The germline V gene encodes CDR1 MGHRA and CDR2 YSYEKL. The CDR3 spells CASSQDLGSTQPQHF. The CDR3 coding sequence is TGCGCCAGCAGCCAAGATCTAGGGTCCACTCAGCCCCAGCATTTT.

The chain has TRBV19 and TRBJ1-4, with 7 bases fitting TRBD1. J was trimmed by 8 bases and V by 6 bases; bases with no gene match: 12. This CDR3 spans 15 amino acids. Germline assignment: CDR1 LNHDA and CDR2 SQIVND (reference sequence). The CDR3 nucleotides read TGTGCCAGTAGCCTAGTTACAGGGGCGGGGGAAAAACTGTTTTTT. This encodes CASSLVTGAGEKLFF. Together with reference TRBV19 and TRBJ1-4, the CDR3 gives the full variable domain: DGGITQSPKYLFRKEGQNVTLSCEQNLNHDAMYWYRQDPGQGLRLIYYSQIVNDFQKGDIAEGYSVSREKKESFPLTVTSAQKNPTAFYLCASSLVTGAGEKLFFGSGTQLSVL.

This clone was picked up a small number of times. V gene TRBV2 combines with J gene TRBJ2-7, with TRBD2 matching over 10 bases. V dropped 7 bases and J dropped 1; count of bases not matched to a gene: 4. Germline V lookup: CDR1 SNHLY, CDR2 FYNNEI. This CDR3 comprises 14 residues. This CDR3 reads CASKPGLASYEQYF. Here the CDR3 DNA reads TGTGCCAGCAAACCGGGACTAGCGTCCTACGAGCAGTACTTC.

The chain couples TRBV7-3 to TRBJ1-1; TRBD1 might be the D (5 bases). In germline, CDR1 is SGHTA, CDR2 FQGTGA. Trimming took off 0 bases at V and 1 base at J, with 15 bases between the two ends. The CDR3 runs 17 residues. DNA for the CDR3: TGTGCCAGCAGCTTAACTGTTGCAGGGCAAACGAACACTGAAGCTTTCTTT. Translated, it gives CASSLTVAGQTNTEAFF.

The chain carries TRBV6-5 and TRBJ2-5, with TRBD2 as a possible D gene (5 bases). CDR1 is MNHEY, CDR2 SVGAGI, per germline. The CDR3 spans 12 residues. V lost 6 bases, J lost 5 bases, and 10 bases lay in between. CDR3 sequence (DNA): TGTGCCAGCAGCCGGGGTCTCGAGACCCAGTACTTC. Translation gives CASSRGLETQYF.

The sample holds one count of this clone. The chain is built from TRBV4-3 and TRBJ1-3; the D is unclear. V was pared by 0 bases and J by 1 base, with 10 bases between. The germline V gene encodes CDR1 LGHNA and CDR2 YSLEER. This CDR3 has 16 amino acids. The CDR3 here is CASSQEVSLSGNTIYF. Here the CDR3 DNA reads TGCGCCAGCAGCCAAGAAGTGAGCCTATCTGGAAACACCATATATTTT.